The present T cell receptor beta chain was sequenced within a study of T cell repertoires in cytomegalovirus infection. The wider study: Researchers turned to recently identified HLA-C-restricted CMV epitopes as well as well-studied HLA-B-restricted ones. CMV infection together with matching HLA type was indicated by public TCR beta signatures. Study observations and caveats: CMV carriers having the relevant HLA were flagged by cumulative public TCR beta family frequency.

TCRdb independently ran MiXCR on the reads; one entry per CDR3 protein. The repertoire holds approximately 1,000,000 distinct CDR3 sequences, with approximately 31% as singletons. With 7 bases clipped from V and 5 bases from J, the junction kept 13 bases outside the gene matches. The CDR3 length is 15 residues. CDR1 and CDR2 from the germline V gene are MDHEN and SYDVKM. In regard to this clonotype: Its antigen is not identified.

The chain uses TRBV28 and TRBJ2-7; 8 bases agree with TRBD1. The clonotype comes from a human donor in good health (CMV status not recorded). Some clones in this sample may be carry-over from other donors' samples. The material sequenced was cultured CD8+ T cells from PBMCs, taken from culture after CMV antigen stimulation. DNA for the CDR3: TGTGCCAGCACAAAACCAGGGGGCGCGTATAACGAGCAGTACTTC. Translated, it gives CASTKPGGAYNEQYF.